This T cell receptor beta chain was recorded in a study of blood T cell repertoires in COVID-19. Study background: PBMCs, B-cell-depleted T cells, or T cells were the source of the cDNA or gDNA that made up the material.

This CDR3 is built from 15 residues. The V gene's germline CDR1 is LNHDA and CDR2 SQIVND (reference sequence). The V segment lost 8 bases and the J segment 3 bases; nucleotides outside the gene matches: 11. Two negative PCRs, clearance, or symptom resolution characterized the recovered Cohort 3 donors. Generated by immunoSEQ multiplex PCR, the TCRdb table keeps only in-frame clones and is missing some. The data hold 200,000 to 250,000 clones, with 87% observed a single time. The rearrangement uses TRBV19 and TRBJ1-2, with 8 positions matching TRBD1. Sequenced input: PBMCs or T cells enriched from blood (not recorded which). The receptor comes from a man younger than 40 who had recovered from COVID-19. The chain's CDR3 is CASRRRAGGDYGYTF. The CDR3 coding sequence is TGTGCCAGTCGACGAAGGGCAGGGGGCGACTATGGCTACACCTTC.